This T cell receptor beta chain was identified during a study of OX40 agonist ivuxolimab in advanced cancers. Concerning the study at large: The costimulatory receptor OX40 (CD134) was targeted by ivuxolimab, a fully human IgG2 agonistic monoclonal antibody. In the dose-escalation cohort, more than 75% of patients were male, and the mean age was about 55 years, with a range of about 20 to 79. Among the approximately 54 dose-escalation patients, about 19 had hepatocellular carcinoma, 15 or so melanoma, 9 renal cell carcinoma and 9 head and neck cancer. The monotherapy dose-escalation portion (N ≈ 55 patients) of the phase I ivuxolimab trial is reported in the paper. The purpose of peripheral TCRbeta sequencing was to test whether ivuxolimab changed TCR sequence diversity and led to clonal T-cell expansion. Patients were allowed to have had prior anti-PD-1, anti-PD-L1 or anti-CTLA-4 therapy, and 40% of the dose-escalation patients had previously received checkpoint inhibitors. Partial responses occurred in three dose-escalation patients, of whom one had hepatocellular carcinoma and two had cutaneous melanoma. Intravenous ivuxolimab was administered to patients every 2 weeks at six dose levels: 0.01, 0.1, 0.3, 1.5, 3 and 10 mg/kg.

Patients with a history of autoimmune disease or receiving systemic immunosuppression were excluded from the trial. Peripheral blood for TCR sequencing was collected from all dose cohorts at baseline, on cycle 4 day 1, and on cycle 7 day 1. Samples were obtained from an open-label, multicenter, first-in-human phase I dose-escalation trial of ivuxolimab. Adults with locally advanced or metastatic head and neck squamous cell, hepatocellular, melanoma or renal cell carcinoma were enrolled in the trial. Before TCR sequencing, CD4+ T cells and CD8+ T cells were sorted from peripheral blood as separate populations. Genomic DNA was isolated from the sorted cells so that the TCRbeta CDR3 region could be sequenced. TCRbeta CDR3 regions were sequenced using the immunoSEQ Assay. TCRdb mirrors the immuneACCESS table, restricted to in-frame sequences. Some clones are absent from its copies; in checked studies, under half trace to an unresolved V gene, and the reason for the others is unknown. The sample table shows roughly 75,000 clones, and about nine tenths are seen once. The top ten constitute 0.3% to 0.4% of the sample.

Notes on this clone: Its antigen is not yet known. No clone much larger than this one lies a single base away; base qualities are absent.

Findings and caveats that apply to the study as a whole: After ivuxolimab, more expanded clones were found on average in CD8+ T cells than in CD4+ T cells. In partial responders in the 0.1-3.0 mg/kg groups, normalized peripheral clonal expansion was found to be among the lowest, especially among CD8+ T cells. At doses from 0.1 to 3.0 mg/kg, clonal expansion was seen in both CD4+ and CD8+ blood T cells between baseline and week 6. Which antigens the clonally expanded peripheral T cells were specific for was not determined. Low levels of normalized T-cell clonal expansion were also shown by some nonresponding patients.

Trimmed from V: 0 bases; trimmed from J: 4 bases; junction bases lacking a gene match: 10. The CDR3 goes from the cysteine to the phenylalanine over 17 residues. The read is trimmed to its CDR3 DNA, 51 bases read in frame from base 1. The germline V gene encodes CDR1 MNHEY and CDR2 SMNVEV (reference sequence). The chain is made from TRBV27 and TRBJ2-7; 9 of the junction bases match TRBD1. This TCR came from an adult with an advanced solid tumor such as melanoma, head and neck, liver or kidney cancer. The input for sequencing was CD4+ or CD8+ T cells sorted from blood, taken in a trial of the OX40 agonist ivuxolimab. This receptor has the CDR3 CASSLSNPGQGPYEQYF. Here is the DNA: TGTGCCAGCAGTTTATCAAACCCGGGACAGGGTCCATACGAGCAGTACTTC.